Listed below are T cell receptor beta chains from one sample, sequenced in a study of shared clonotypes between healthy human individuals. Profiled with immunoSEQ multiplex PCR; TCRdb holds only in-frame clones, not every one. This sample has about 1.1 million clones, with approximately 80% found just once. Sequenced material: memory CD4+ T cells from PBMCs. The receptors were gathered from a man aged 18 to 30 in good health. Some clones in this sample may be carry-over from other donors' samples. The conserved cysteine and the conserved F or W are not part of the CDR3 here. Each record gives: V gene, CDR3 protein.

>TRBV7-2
ASSSDPDRGYT
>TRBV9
ASSPRGSGSDEQY
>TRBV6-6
ASTSQSNQPQH
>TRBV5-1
ASSFGQGASDTQY
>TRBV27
ATSFVVSGANVLT
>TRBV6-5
ASSYSRRLPYEQY
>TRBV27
ATAEGRFRETQY
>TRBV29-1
SVEGTGGVEQF
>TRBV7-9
ASSPGLAGATDTQY
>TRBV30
AWNLGLLVFNEQF
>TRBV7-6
ASSAAGEAYEQY
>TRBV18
ASSPRTASYEQY
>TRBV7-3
ASSLSRGRAVRTGELF
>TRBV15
ATSRVRGLAGDHEQY
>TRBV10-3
AIRTVGENTIY
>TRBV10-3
AISEATVRRNTEAF
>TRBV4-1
ASSQETSGRTGELF
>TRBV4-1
ASSQPTSRKNIQY
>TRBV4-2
ASSHDSSYEQY
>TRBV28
ASSLLAGGEQY
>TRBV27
ASSPQGGYNEQF
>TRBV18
ASSPTIGQETQY
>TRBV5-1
ASSIQTGGAGNEQF
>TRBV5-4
ASSLVSGRAGGETQY
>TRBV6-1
ASSEARIDSRYPLH
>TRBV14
ASSQGARLAARDPTY
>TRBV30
AWSIQGGEQF
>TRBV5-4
ASSLEGGGYT
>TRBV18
ASSLGEGAGEQY
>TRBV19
ASSTIRDNTDTQY
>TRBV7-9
ASSLTPTDTEAF
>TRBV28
ASSLRLASTDTQY
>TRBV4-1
ASSQGQGVFTEAF
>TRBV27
ASSPTPWGGAYNEQF
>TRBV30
AWRDPRANNEQF
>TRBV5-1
ASSPRDYRGEQY
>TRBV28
ASSPSPPYEQY
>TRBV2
ASSEYPLMEQF
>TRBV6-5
ASSYSRGADTQY
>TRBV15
ATSRQSNQPQH
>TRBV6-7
ASSYSRPTGYSNQPQH
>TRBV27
ASSFHHRRETQY
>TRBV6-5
ASSYRVANTGELF
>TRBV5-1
ASSLDGGSWDTQY
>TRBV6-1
ASSGRTSGAGSSYEQY
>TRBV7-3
ASSLFGLTNEQF
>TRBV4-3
ASSQDFGTSGPGGTGELF
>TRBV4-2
ASSLQHRPNTDTQY
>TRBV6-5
ASSYSLQGRETQY
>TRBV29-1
SVRPGAANTEAF
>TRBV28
ASGGIKGEAF
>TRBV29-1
SAKTGGLDQPQH
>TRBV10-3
AISTPRTGVYEQY
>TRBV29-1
SVEDPPRTAEAF
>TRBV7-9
ASSRTGSGANVLT